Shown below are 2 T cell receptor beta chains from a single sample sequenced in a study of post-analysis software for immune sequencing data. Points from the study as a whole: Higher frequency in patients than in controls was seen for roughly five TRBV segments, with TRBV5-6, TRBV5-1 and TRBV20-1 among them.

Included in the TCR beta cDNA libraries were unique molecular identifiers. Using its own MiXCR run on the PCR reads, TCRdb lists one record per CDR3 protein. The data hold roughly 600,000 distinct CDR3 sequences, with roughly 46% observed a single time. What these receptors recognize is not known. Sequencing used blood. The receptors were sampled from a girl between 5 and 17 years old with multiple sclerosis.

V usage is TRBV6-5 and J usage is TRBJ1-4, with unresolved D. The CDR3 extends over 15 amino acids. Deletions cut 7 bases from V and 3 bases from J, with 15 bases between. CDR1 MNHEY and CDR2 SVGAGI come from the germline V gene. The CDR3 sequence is CASTTQAPSNEKLFF. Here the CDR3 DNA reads TGTGCCAGCACCACCCAGGCGCCGTCTAATGAAAAACTGTTTTTT.

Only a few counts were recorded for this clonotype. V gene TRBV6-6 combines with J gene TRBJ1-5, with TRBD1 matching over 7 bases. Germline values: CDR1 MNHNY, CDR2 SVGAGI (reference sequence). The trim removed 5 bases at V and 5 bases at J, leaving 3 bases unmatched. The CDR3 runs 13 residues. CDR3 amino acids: CASSATGDQPQHF. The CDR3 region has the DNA TGTGCCAGCAGTGCCACAGGGGATCAGCCCCAGCATTTT.